This TCR beta chain was obtained from a study of early T cells in non-severe SARS-CoV-2 infection. This clonotype was picked up a small number of times. cDNA molecules, individually, were tagged with unique molecular identifiers. MiXCR, run by TCRdb on the 5' RACE reads, gives a single entry per CDR3 protein. The top ten clones hold approximately 4% of a sample with some 57,000 distinct CDR3 sequences, approximately 10% of them seen once. The origin of this receptor is an adult who was a healthcare worker with PCR-confirmed SARS-CoV-2 infection or an uninfected control (not recorded which). Sample: whole blood, taken at baseline.

DNA of the CDR3: TGTGCCAGCAGCTTCCCCCGTCGGCCAGAGAAGGCGAAACCGAACACCGGGGAGCTGTTTTTT. It yields the protein CASSFPRRPEKAKPNTGELFF. V is TRBV11-2 and J is TRBJ2-2, with D uncertain. Germline CDR1 is SGHAT and CDR2 is FQNNGV. V was pared by 3 bases and J by 0 bases, with 26 bases between. The CDR3 is made up of 21 amino acids.